This TCR beta chain was identified during a study of blood T cell repertoires in COVID-19. Study-wide background: Samples representing acute and convalescent COVID-19 were sourced from the United States, Italy and Spain.

Repertoires were generated with immunoSEQ multiplex PCR, while TCRdb's copy carries only in-frame clones and drops some. The table includes approximately 480,000 clones, 87% detected once. The study recruited people aged about 18 to 95 years across approximately 24 US areas. Self-reported history from a screening survey and questionnaire set each donor's cohort. Recovered status applied to Cohort 3 donors who had two consecutive negative PCRs. It also applied to those with clearance or with symptom resolution. Trimming took 6 bases from V and 3 from J, leaving 12 bases between them. The CDR3 runs 13 residues. Germline CDR1 reads SQVTM; CDR2 reads ANQGSEA.

The genes are TRBV29-1 and TRBJ1-5; D unclear. The sequencing sample was made of PBMCs or T cells enriched from blood (not recorded which). The TCR comes from a woman younger than 35 who had recovered from COVID-19. CDR3: CSVAVEPNQPQHF. Written as DNA, the CDR3 is TGCAGCGTAGCGGTCGAGCCCAATCAGCCCCAGCATTTT.